The 15 T cell receptor beta chains below were found in one sample sequenced in a study of prognosis after radiotherapy for stage I lung cancer. Two-round multiplex PCR on genomic DNA was the method by which TCR beta CDR3 was amplified. Used in first-round PCR were primers specific to each TRBV and TRBJ gene. TCRdb recomputed calls from the multiplex PCR reads with MiXCR, one row per CDR3 protein. The sample has more than 15,000 distinct CDR3 sequences, 50% to 60% seen once. The sequenced sample was PBMCs, obtained before or after stereotactic body radiation therapy (not recorded which). All receptors come from a donor at least 50 years old with non-small cell lung cancer.

The V gene is TRBV25-1, the J gene TRBJ2-1; D call uncertain. V dropped 2 bases and J dropped 9 bases, with 17 bases sitting between them. Germline CDR1 reads MGHDK; CDR2 reads SYGVNS. This CDR3 is 15 amino acids long. CDR3 DNA sequence: TGTGCCAGCAGTGAAGGATCTAGGCACCGCGGTGAGCAGTTCTTC. It codes for CASSEGSRHRGEQFF.

This clonotype counts as medium-sized. This chain joins TRBV5-1 and TRBJ1-6, with D perhaps TRBD1 (5 bases). This CDR3 comprises 12 residues. Looked up from germline, CDR1 is SGHRS and CDR2 is YFSETQ. Deletions cut 4 bases from V and 10 bases from J, with 9 bases between. The CDR3 sequence: CASSGHGSPLHF. CDR3 in DNA: TGCGCCAGCAGCGGACATGGCTCACCCCTCCACTTT. Supplemented by reference TRBV5-1 and TRBJ1-6, the full variable domain reads KAGVTQTPRYLIKTRGQQVTLSCSPISGHRSVSWYQQTPGQGLQFLFEYFSETQRNKGNFPGRFSGRQFSNSRSEMNVSTLELGDSALYLCASSGHGSPLHFGNGTRLTVT.

This clonotype has at least ten counts. The V gene is TRBV28, the J gene TRBJ2-3; D is unresolved. Deletions cut 5 bases from V and 1 base from J, with 10 bases between. The CDR3 extends over 14 amino acids. Germline V lookup: CDR1 MDHEN, CDR2 SYDVKM. The CDR3: CASSPALRTDTQYF. The CDR3 bases are TGTGCCAGCAGTCCCGCTCTCCGCACAGATACGCAGTATTTT.

In regard to this clonotype: This is likely an artifact of a read error, given a far larger clone one base away. V is TRBV7-9 and J is TRBJ2-6; 7 bases are a match to TRBD1. Germline V gene sequence: CDR1 SEHNR, CDR2 FQNEAQ (reference sequence). The CDR3 consists of 16 residues. The junction had 6 bases not matched to a gene; V was cut back by 2 bases and J by 5 bases. CDR3 in amino acids: CASSLTTGAWANVLTF. In DNA form, the CDR3 reads TGTGCCAGCAGCTTAACTACAGGGGCATGGGCCAACGTCCTGACTTTC.

The chain recombines TRBV6-1 with TRBJ2-2; 8 nucleotides align to TRBD1. The V and J ends lost 6 bases and 11 bases, in that order; junction bases with no gene match: 14. CDR1 is MNHNS and CDR2 is SASEGT in the germline V gene. There are 15 residues in the CDR3. CDR3 sequence: CASRSGGAGTCELFF. The DNA for the CDR3 is TGTGCCAGCAGATCAGGGGGCGCGGGAACCTGTGAGCTGTTTTTT.

Remarks on this clonotype: An end of the junction does not agree with germline; a read error may underlie this. The V gene is TRBV5-6, the J gene TRBJ2-3; D possibly corresponds to TRBD1 (6 bases). Germline values: CDR1 SGHDT, CDR2 YYEEEE. This CDR3 has 14 residues. The DNA for the CDR3 is TGTGACAGCAGCGTGACAGGTTGGAAAGATACGCAGTATTTT. Protein sequence: CDSSVTGWKDTQYF.

This clonotype was counted many times. V gene TRBV7-9 combines with J gene TRBJ2-1, with a possible D match to TRBD2 (6 bases). The germline CDR1 and CDR2 sequences are SEHNR and FQNEAQ (reference sequence). The ends were cut back, 1 base at V and 9 bases at J, with 19 bases in the middle. CDR3 length: 16 residues. The CDR3 region is CASSLGGTNTNREQFF. In DNA, the CDR3 is TGTGCCAGCAGCTTAGGCGGGACGAATACAAATCGTGAGCAGTTCTTC. The full variable domain, rest sourced from reference TRBV7-9 and TRBJ2-1, is DTGVSQNPRHKITKRGQNVTFRCDPISEHNRLYWYRQTLGQGPEFLTYFQNEAQLEKSRLLSDRFSAERPKGSFSTLEIQRTEQGDSAMYLCASSLGGTNTNREQFFGPGTRLTVL.

Notes on this clonotype: At one end, the junction sequence differs from germline, possibly due to a read error. The chain recombines TRBV28 with TRBJ2-1, with D possibly matching TRBD2 (5 bases). Germline-derived CDR1 and CDR2 are MDHEN and SYDVKM. The CDR3 contains 13 residues. This chain's CDR3 is CASSRFGVNERFF. The CDR3 DNA follows: TGTGCCAGCAGCCGATTCGGGGTTAACGAGCGGTTCTTC.

Worth noting for this clonotype: A single base is all that separates this from a far larger clone, so a read error is likely. The rearrangement links TRBV6-2 or TRBV6-3 to TRBJ1-1; 7 bases fit TRBD1. The CDR3 runs to 12 residues. The germline CDR1 and CDR2 sequences are MNHEY and SVGEGT. The CDR3 loop reads CASSPIGTEALF. DNA for the CDR3: TGTGCCAGCAGCCCGATCGGGACAGAGGCTTTATTT.

On this clonotype: It differs at one base from a far larger clone, so likely a read error. The gene calls are TRBV27 and TRBJ2-7; TRBD2 agrees at 13 bases. The DNA end is more similar to TRBJ2-1, so the J call may be wrong. The length of the CDR3 is 18 residues. The germline CDR1 and CDR2 sequences are MNHEY and SMNVEV (reference sequence). The CDR3 nucleotides read TGTGCCAGCAGTCTTTACCGGACTAGCGGGAGCTCCTACAATGAGCAGTTCTTC. It translates to CASSLYRTSGSSYNEQFF.

This clonotype was detected a few times. The genes are TRBV5-1 and TRBJ2-7; 10 nucleotides match TRBD1. Looked up from germline, CDR1 is SGHRS and CDR2 is YFSETQ. There are 14 residues in the CDR3. J lost 6 bases, V lost 0 bases, and 3 bases had no gene match. The chain's CDR3 is CASSLETGGSEQYF. CDR3 DNA: TGCGCCAGCAGCTTGGAGACAGGGGGCAGCGAGCAGTACTTC.

The V call is TRBV10-2, the J call TRBJ2-3; TRBD1 is a possible D gene (5 bases). V gave up 0 bases and J gave up 3 bases, with 7 bases separating them. Germline-derived CDR1 and CDR2 are WSHSY and SAAADI. The CDR3 consists of 14 residues. The CDR3 DNA is TGCGCCAGCAGTGAGTCGACAGTTACAGATACGCAGTATTTT. Its protein product is CASSESTVTDTQYF.

This chain connects TRBV6-1 to TRBJ2-2; D possibly matches TRBD1 or TRBD2 (5 bases each). Germline CDR1 and CDR2: MNHNS and SASEGT. The length of the CDR3 is 14 residues. Trimming pared 6 bases from V and 3 bases from J, leaving 11 bases between. CDR3 sequence reads: CASRGQGDTGELFF. As DNA, the CDR3 is TGTGCCAGCAGAGGGCAGGGAGACACCGGGGAGCTGTTTTTT.

This clonotype was seen ten or more times. The rearrangement joins TRBV3-1 to TRBJ1-2; no firm D call. In germline, CDR1 is LGHDT, CDR2 YNNKEL (reference sequence). This CDR3 comprises 17 residues. V was trimmed by 3 bases and J by 4 bases, leaving 21 bases between them. In nucleotides, the CDR3 is TGTGCCAGCAGCCAGCGAGGAGAGGCCCGCCGGGCCTATGGCTACACCTTC. Its translation is CASSQRGEARRAYGYTF.

In this sample, this clonotype turned up many times. V and J are TRBV19 and TRBJ1-5; 7 positions match TRBD1. There are 15 residues in the CDR3. Germline V gene lookup returns CDR1 LNHDA and CDR2 SQIVND (reference sequence). After removal of 0 bases from V and 7 bases from J, the junction contained 6 bases not matched to a gene. The chain's CDR3 is CASSIDYRGSQPQHF. In DNA form, the CDR3 reads TGTGCCAGTAGTATAGATTACAGGGGATCCCAGCCCCAGCATTTT.